This TCR beta chain was profiled in a study of blood T cell repertoires in COVID-19. Study at large: Samples came from the United States, Italy and Spain, spanning acute and convalescent COVID-19.

This CDR3 contains 13 residues. The ends were cut back, 0 bases at V and 6 bases at J, with 8 bases in the middle. Germline loops: CDR1 GTSNPN, CDR2 SVGIG (reference sequence). Per the study methods: From reference gene primer amplification, estimates of nucleated cell counts were derived. Generated by immunoSEQ multiplex PCR, the TCRdb table keeps only in-frame clones and is missing some. The V and J calls and clone size were taken over from that table, and D and trimming were inferred from the DNA. Of 120,000 to 150,000 clones listed, about 90% were seen once; the top ten hold 2% to 2.5%. The gene calls are TRBV30 and TRBJ1-4; D is undetermined. Sequences were obtained from peripheral blood. The receptor was isolated from a human donor in a cohort sampled during active COVID-19. Written as DNA, the CDR3 is TGTGCCTGGAGTGTGGTGGACTATGAAAAACTGTTTTTT. Protein sequence: CAWSVVDYEKLFF.